This T cell receptor beta chain was sequenced during a study of cytomegalovirus exposure and HLA in healthy donors. General study findings and limits: Presence/absence comparisons presumed near-even sequencing depth among donors. Cytomegalovirus-associated status was assigned to 164 TCR beta chains.

A multiplex PCR was run with 60 Vbeta primers and 13 Jbeta primers. The protocol was immunoSEQ multiplex PCR, while the TCRdb copy is restricted to in-frame clones and leaves out a portion. The sample contains over 100,000 clones, more than 75% of which appear only once. Germline trimming cut 0 bases from V and 5 bases from J; bases unmatched to any gene: 7. The CDR3 is 18 amino acids. The germline gives CDR1 MDHEN, CDR2 SYDVKM. Concerning this clone: Its target is unknown.

The V gene is TRBV28, the J gene TRBJ2-1; 13 nucleotides agree with TRBD2. This TCR came from a woman in her forties in good health and CMV-seronegative. Sequenced input: PBMCs. The CDR3 sequence is CASSLWGATSGRDNEQFF. The DNA of the CDR3 is TGTGCCAGCAGTTTATGGGGGGCTACTAGCGGGAGGGACAATGAGCAGTTCTTC.